This TCR beta chain was identified during a study of T-cell reconstitution after alpha-beta-depleted transplantation in children. Whole-study findings and limits: It was newly produced T cells that mostly accounted for T-cell counts and diversity one year after transplant.

CDR3 length: 13 residues. The V gene lost 6 bases and the J gene lost 2 bases, with 10 bases spanning the gap. The germline gives CDR1 MDHEN, CDR2 SYDVKM. Unique molecular identifiers were incorporated into the prepared TCRbeta library. Via MiXCR, TCRdb re-called the PCR reads, giving one row per CDR3 protein. In the table there are 150,000 to 250,000 distinct CDR3 sequences, 6.3% of which are singletons. With respect to this clonotype: Its matching antigen is unknown.

V and J are TRBV28 and TRBJ2-5; D is ambiguous. The sequenced sample was PBMCs, obtained before TCRalphabeta/CD19-depleted stem cell transplant. The TCR originated in a girl in the first two years of life with combined immunodeficiency, due to receive a stem cell transplant. As DNA, the CDR3 is TGTGCCAGCAGACCGATGGGGCAAGAGACCCAGTACTTC. Protein: CASRPMGQETQYF.